The 10 T cell receptor beta chains in this list originate from one sample, sequenced in a study of T cells after yellow fever vaccination. A single record per CDR3 protein comes from TCRdb applying MiXCR to the 5' RACE reads. The sample lists around 310,000 distinct CDR3 sequences, around 3.6% occurring once. The specimen comprised PBMCs, sampled on the day of the yellow fever booster vaccination. These receptors all come from a man aged 18 to 29 who received the YFV17D yellow fever vaccine.

CDR3: CASSQRPAGGGDEQFF. The CDR3 DNA is TGTGCCAGCAGCCAAAGGCCAGCGGGGGGCGGCGATGAGCAGTTCTTC. The chain is built from TRBV3-2 and TRBJ2-1; the tabulated D call, TRBD2, remains unverified against the DNA. TRBV3-2 is shown as a pseudogene. The CDR3 has 16 amino acids.

This clonotype has at least ten counts. The chain joins TRBV7-2 to TRBJ2-3; D is uncertain. Trimming pared 1 base from V and 5 bases from J, leaving 13 bases between. The CDR3 has 15 residues. The germline V gene encodes CDR1 SGHTA and CDR2 FQGNSA. CDR3 protein: CASSLGPPSRDTQYF. The CDR3 nucleotides are TGTGCCAGCAGCTTAGGACCGCCTTCCAGAGATACGCAGTATTTT.

At least ten counts were recorded for this clonotype. This sequence joins TRBV3-1 and TRBJ1-2, with unresolved D. V lost 4 bases to trimming and J lost 5 bases, with 14 bases between them. This CDR3 spans 14 amino acids. Germline CDR1 is LGHDT and CDR2 is YNNKEL (reference sequence). The CDR3: CASSPTGPSYGYTF. The CDR3 coding sequence is TGTGCCAGCAGCCCAACCGGCCCGTCGTATGGCTACACCTTC.

This clonotype occurred a few times. CDR3 amino acids: CSASPDRDQPQHF. In DNA form, the CDR3 reads TGCAGTGCTAGTCCGGACAGGGATCAGCCCCAGCATTTT. The J gene is TRBJ1-5, the V gene TRBV20-1; TRBD1 agrees at 8 bases. Trimming at V came to 3 bases and at J to 5 bases, leaving 3 bases not matched to a gene. Germline lookup yields CDR1 DFQATT and CDR2 SNEGSKA (reference sequence). The CDR3 has 13 amino acids.

This clonotype was seen only a few times. CDR3 sequence reads: CASSLLLNEQFF. In DNA, the CDR3 is TGTGCCAGCAGTTTACTGTTGAATGAGCAGTTCTTC. This chain connects TRBV12-3 or TRBV12-4 to TRBJ2-1; D not resolved. Trimming took 2 bases from V and 7 from J, leaving 6 bases between them. This CDR3 is built from 12 residues.

This clonotype came up many times. The chain employs TRBV20-1 and TRBJ2-7; 15 nucleotides align to TRBD2. With 3 bases clipped from V and 4 bases from J, the junction kept 1 base outside the gene matches. This CDR3 is 14 amino acids long. Germline V lookup: CDR1 DFQATT, CDR2 SNEGSKA (reference sequence). CDR3 nucleotide sequence: TGCAGTGCTAGCGGACTAGCGGGGGGGTACGAGCAGTACTTC. It is translated as CSASGLAGGYEQYF.

This clonotype has a handful of counts. The V call is TRBV24-1, the J call TRBJ2-7; perhaps TRBD1 as D (5 bases). Germline values: CDR1 KGHDR, CDR2 SFDVKD. The CDR3 is 14 residues long. The V and J ends lost 2 bases and 2 bases respectively, with 9 bases between them. This CDR3 reads CATSDSRAAYEQYF. CDR3 coding DNA: TGTGCCACCAGTGATTCCAGGGCCGCCTACGAGCAGTACTTC.

This clonotype was counted a few times. The chain joins TRBV15 to TRBJ2-1, with D possibly matching TRBD2 (6 bases). The V gene's germline CDR1 is LNHNV and CDR2 YYDKDF (reference sequence). The CDR3 contains 15 residues. Trimming stripped 0 bases from V and 0 bases from J, with 6 bases between. The CDR3 nucleotides read TGTGCCACCAGCAGAGAGGGGGGCTCCTACAATGAGCAGTTCTTC. This gives the protein CATSREGGSYNEQFF.

Many counts were recorded for this clonotype. This chain connects TRBV7-2 to TRBJ1-6; 8 bases fit TRBD1. The ends lost 3 bases at V and 8 bases at J; junction bases unmatched: 6. The CDR3 covers 15 residues. Germline assignment: CDR1 SGHTA and CDR2 FQGNSA. CDR3: CASSFQGARDSPLHF. The CDR3 DNA is TGTGCCAGCAGCTTCCAGGGGGCGAGGGATTCACCCCTCCACTTT.

V is TRBV19 and J is TRBJ2-2, with D perhaps matching TRBD2 (6 bases). Per the germline V gene, CDR1 is LNHDA and CDR2 is SQIVND (reference sequence). The germline V and J ends were trimmed by 5 bases and 6 bases, with 10 bases remaining between them. The CDR3 runs 13 residues. CDR3 loop: CASSRREAGELFF. The CDR3 nucleotides are TGTGCCAGTAGTCGGAGGGAGGCCGGGGAGCTGTTTTTT.